This passage covers 9 T cell receptor beta chains from one sample sequenced in a study of blood T cells in healthy people across ages. The authors ran a second PCR of 7 to 11 cycles using a sample-barcoded 5' primer and a J-beta primer mix. TCRdb recomputed calls from the 5' RACE reads with MiXCR, one row per CDR3 protein. This table holds about 400,000 distinct CDR3 sequences, 45% to 60% found once. Sequenced material: blood. The receptor set was obtained from a man in his sixties in good health.

The chain combines TRBV27 with TRBJ2-5; 8 bases map to TRBD2. The better agreement between TRBJ2-7 and the DNA end casts doubt on the J call. Germline V gene data show CDR1 as MNHEY and CDR2 as SMNVEV (reference sequence). CDR3 length equals 15 residues. CDR3 in amino acids: CASSFAGGPSYEQYF. DNA for the CDR3: TGTGCCAGCAGTTTTGCGGGAGGTCCCTCCTACGAGCAGTACTTC.

The chain couples TRBV12-3 or TRBV12-4 to TRBJ2-1, with D uncertain. This CDR3 comprises 15 residues. Trimming took 1 base from V and 0 from J, leaving 7 bases between them. In nucleotides, the CDR3 is TGTGCCAGCAGTTTAGGACATCTCTCCTACAATGAGCAGTTCTTC. This codes for CASSLGHLSYNEQFF.

The V call is TRBV12-3 or TRBV12-4, the J call TRBJ1-1; D is undetermined. V lost 5 bases and J 5 bases, leaving 18 bases between the germline ends. CDR3 length: 15 residues. The CDR3 is CASSHRMTGETEAFF. The CDR3 coding sequence is TGTGCCAGCAGTCACCGGATGACTGGGGAGACTGAAGCTTTCTTT.

V and J are TRBV20-1 and TRBJ2-5; D not resolved. The J call is uncertain, as TRBJ2-7 better fits the DNA end. CDR3 length equals 14 residues. Germline CDR1 is DFQATT and CDR2 is SNEGSKA (reference sequence). CDR3 coding DNA: TGCAGTGCTTCTTTACTACGCCGGGTGGGCGAGCAGTACTTC. It is translated as CSASLLRRVGEQYF.

In its sample, this clonotype was seen a few times. The rearrangement joins TRBV12-3 or TRBV12-4 to TRBJ2-5; D might be TRBD1 (7 bases). CDR3 size: 14 residues. The V and J ends lost 8 bases and 4 bases respectively, with 17 bases between them. DNA for the CDR3: TGTGCCAGCCGCGGGGACAGTTGGGGAGAGACCCAGTACTTC. It specifies CASRGDSWGETQYF.

This chain joins TRBV2 and TRBJ2-1, with D perhaps assigned TRBD1 or TRBD2 (5 bases each). The CDR3 runs 14 residues. Germline V gives CDR1 SNHLY, CDR2 FYNNEI. Trimming removed 4 bases from V and 7 bases from J, with 14 bases in between. CDR3 sequence (DNA): TGTGCCAGCAGTGTAAGGGCAGGGAGAAATGAGCAGTTCTTC. Its protein is CASSVRAGRNEQFF.

This clonotype occurred a few times. This CDR3 reads CSVERQGANEQFF. The CDR3 coding sequence is TGCAGCGTTGAACGGCAGGGTGCGAATGAGCAGTTCTTC. The chain combines TRBV29-1 with TRBJ2-1; TRBD1 might be the D (5 bases). CDR1 and CDR2 (germline): SQVTM, ANQGSEA. This CDR3 spans 13 amino acids. V was shortened by 2 bases and J by 7 bases, with 12 bases between the two germline ends.

This clonotype was counted between two and nine times. V is TRBV9 and J is TRBJ2-1; D gene ambiguous. Trimming removed 0 bases at V and 9 bases at J, with 10 bases between. This CDR3 region has 13 residues. CDR1 and CDR2 from the germline V gene are SGDLS and YYNGEE. The CDR3 region is CASSVGPSAEQFF. In nucleotides, the CDR3 is TGTGCCAGCAGCGTAGGGCCCTCCGCTGAGCAGTTCTTC.

The chain is built from TRBV28 and TRBJ2-7; possibly TRBD1 for D (6 bases). The germline V gene encodes CDR1 MDHEN and CDR2 SYDVKM. There are 13 residues in the CDR3. Trimming took off 6 bases at V and 2 bases at J, with 11 bases between the two ends. For the CDR3, the DNA is TGTGCCAGCAGAATCAGGGGACCCTACGAGCAGTACTTC. This encodes CASRIRGPYEQYF. Looking up the rest from reference TRBV28 and TRBJ2-7 gives the full variable domain: DVKVTQSSRYLVKRTGEKVFLECVQDMDHENMFWYRQDPGLGLRLIYFSYDVKMKEKGDIPEGYSVSREKKERFSLILESASTNQTSMYLCASRIRGPYEQYFGPGTRLTVT.